These 26 T cell receptor beta chains share one sample of origin, sequenced in a study of blood T cell repertoires in COVID-19. Produced via immunoSEQ multiplex PCR; TCRdb's table is partial and in-frame only. The table lists about 430,000 clones, roughly 88% of them singletons. Sequenced input: PBMCs or T cells enriched from blood (not recorded which). The receptors shown here come from a woman under 30 who had been exposed to COVID-19.

DNA for the CDR3: TGTGCCAGCAGTTTGGGGGGAACCGGGGAGCTGTTTTTT. It is translated as CASSLGGTGELFF. This chain links TRBV12-3 or TRBV12-4 with TRBJ2-2; maybe TRBD2 (6 bases). The CDR3 has 13 amino acids. V was shortened by 3 bases and J by 5 bases, with 7 bases between the two germline ends.

J is TRBJ2-2 and V is TRBV27, with 13 bases matching TRBD2. V was clipped by 5 bases and J by 1 base; unmatched bases: 7. Per germline, CDR1 MNHEY and CDR2 SMNVEV (reference sequence). The CDR3 is 18 residues long. This chain's CDR3 is CASSSRTSGSRNTGELFF. The DNA for the CDR3 is TGTGCCAGCAGTAGTCGGACTAGCGGGAGTAGGAACACCGGGGAGCTGTTTTTT.

This clone occurred once. The chain uses TRBV3-1 (or the pseudogene TRBV3-2) and TRBJ1-2, with D possibly TRBD1 on 6 matching bases. V dropped 0 bases and J dropped 0 bases, with 8 bases sitting between them. Germline loops: CDR1 LGHDT, CDR2 YNNKEL (reference sequence). The CDR3 runs to 15 residues. The CDR3 here is CASSQDRDTNYGYTF. CDR3 bases: TGTGCCAGCAGCCAAGATCGGGACACTAACTATGGCTACACCTTC.

This chain uses TRBV7-9 with TRBJ1-2; D is possibly TRBD1 (5 bases). The CDR3 totals 13 residues. Germline CDR1 is SEHNR and CDR2 is FQNEAQ (reference sequence). V gave up 1 base and J gave up 4 bases, with 7 bases separating them. CDR3 in DNA: TGTGCCAGCAGCTTAGGACAGTTCTATGGCTACACCTTC. Its translation is CASSLGQFYGYTF. Complete variable domain (other parts from reference TRBV7-9 and TRBJ1-2): DTGVSQNPRHKITKRGQNVTFRCDPISEHNRLYWYRQTLGQGPEFLTYFQNEAQLEKSRLLSDRFSAERPKGSFSTLEIQRTEQGDSAMYLCASSLGQFYGYTFGSGTRLTVV.

The chain couples TRBV5-1 to TRBJ1-2; D might be TRBD1 (6 bases). The V gene's germline CDR1 is SGHRS and CDR2 YFSETQ. There are 16 residues in the CDR3. Trimming shortened V by 4 bases and J by 5 bases, and 21 bases separated the two germline ends. The CDR3 nucleotides are TGCGCCAGCAGCAAGGGACATAGTGGTGGTGAATATGGCTACACCTTC. It translates to CASSKGHSGGEYGYTF.

There are a few counts of this clone. This chain uses TRBV6-4 with TRBJ2-7; possible D gene TRBD1, 5 bases. Germline CDR1 MRHNA, CDR2 SNTAGT. Trimming shortened V by 2 bases and J by 2 bases, and 13 bases separated the two germline ends. CDR3 length equals 15 residues. The DNA of the CDR3 is TGTGCCAGCAGTGACGAGACAGAGTCTACCTACGAGCAGTACTTC. Protein sequence: CASSDETESTYEQYF.

V and J are TRBV5-1 and TRBJ2-2; D is possibly TRBD1 (5 bases). The germline V gene encodes CDR1 SGHRS and CDR2 YFSETQ. The CDR3 extends over 15 amino acids. The ends were cut back, 4 bases at V and 4 bases at J, with 14 bases in the middle. The CDR3 DNA reads as TGCGCCAGCAGCGTTACTACAGGTCCCACCGGGGAGCTGTTTTTT. Translation gives CASSVTTGPTGELFF.

This chain uses TRBV20-1 with TRBJ1-6; D is unresolved. The CDR3 has 11 amino acids. The ends were cut back, 4 bases at V and 11 bases at J, with 9 bases in the middle. The V gene's germline CDR1 is DFQATT and CDR2 SNEGSKA (reference sequence). CDR3 in amino acids: CSANEIPPLHF. Here the CDR3 DNA reads TGCAGTGCTAACGAGATCCCACCCCTCCACTTT.

This sequence joins TRBV28 and TRBJ1-2, with D perhaps matching TRBD1 (5 bases). V was trimmed by 5 bases and J by 4 bases, leaving 11 bases between them. The CDR3 runs 13 residues. Germline V lookup: CDR1 MDHEN, CDR2 SYDVKM. The CDR3 DNA reads as TGTGCCAGCAGTCCCCGGGGGTCCTATGGCTACACCTTC. Its protein product is CASSPRGSYGYTF.

V is TRBV2 and J is TRBJ1-4, with a tentative D call TRBD1 (5 bases). Germline lookup yields CDR1 SNHLY and CDR2 FYNNEI. This CDR3 contains 14 residues. With 2 bases removed from V and 5 bases from J, the gap between germline ends came to 9 bases. CDR3 region: CASSEWGLNEKLFF. The CDR3 nucleotides are TGTGCCAGCAGTGAATGGGGACTGAATGAAAAACTGTTTTTT.

The chain recombines TRBV9 with TRBJ2-3, with D uncertain. Per germline, CDR1 SGDLS and CDR2 YYNGEE. The CDR3 consists of 12 residues. Trimming took off 8 bases at V and 2 bases at J, with 9 bases between the two ends. CDR3 sequence reads: CASGATTDTQYF. CDR3 DNA sequence: TGTGCCAGTGGAGCTACCACAGATACGCAGTATTTT.

The chain has TRBV14 and TRBJ2-3, with a possible D match to TRBD1 (5 bases). The CDR3 sequence is 15 residues long. The ends were cut back, 1 base at V and 1 base at J, with 9 bases in the middle. Germline V gene lookup returns CDR1 SGHDN and CDR2 FVKESK. The CDR3 nucleotides are TGTGCCAGCAGCCAAGTCAGGGTTGGCACAGATACGCAGTATTTT. As protein: CASSQVRVGTDTQYF. The full variable domain, with the rest looked up from reference TRBV14 and TRBJ2-3, is EAGVTQFPSHSVIEKGQTVTLRCDPISGHDNLYWYRRVMGKEIKFLLHFVKESKQDESGMPNNRFLAERTGGTYSTLKVQPAELEDSGVYFCASSQVRVGTDTQYFGPGTRLTVL.

The chain is built from TRBV29-1 and TRBJ2-3, with D perhaps matching TRBD2 (6 bases). Germline values: CDR1 SQVTM, CDR2 ANQGSEA. The CDR3 loop spans 13 amino acids. The CDR3 nucleotides read TGCAGTGGTGGACCGGGGGGCACAGATACGCAGTATTTT. Translated: CSGGPGGTDTQYF.

The chain links TRBV10-1 to TRBJ2-7; possibly TRBD1 for D (6 bases). The CDR3 spans 12 residues. The germline V and J ends were trimmed by 5 bases and 6 bases, with 11 bases remaining between them. Germline values: CDR1 WNHNN, CDR2 SYGVQD (reference sequence). This CDR3 is CASSPGVGEQYF. The CDR3 DNA reads as TGCGCCAGCAGTCCAGGGGTCGGCGAGCAGTACTTC.

This sequence joins TRBV28 and TRBJ1-5; 10 bases match TRBD1. This CDR3 spans 15 amino acids. Germline V gene sequence: CDR1 MDHEN, CDR2 SYDVKM. Trimming cost V 6 bases and J 6 bases; bases outside gene matches: 8. CDR3: CASSAGQGGVQPQHF. For the CDR3, the DNA is TGTGCCAGCAGCGCCGGACAGGGGGGGGTTCAGCCCCAGCATTTT.

This clone was observed once. The chain links TRBV3-1 (or the pseudogene TRBV3-2) to TRBJ2-2, with D tentatively TRBD2 (5 bases). Trimming took off 4 bases at V and 4 bases at J, with 10 bases between the two ends. The germline V gene encodes CDR1 LGHDT and CDR2 YNNKEL (reference sequence). The CDR3 spans 14 residues. This chain's CDR3 is CASSRNRGTGELFF. CDR3 DNA: TGTGCCAGCAGCCGAAACCGGGGCACCGGGGAGCTGTTTTTT.

This chain connects TRBV7-3 to TRBJ2-2; 7 bases are a match to TRBD1. Germline CDR1 is SGHTA and CDR2 is FQGTGA. The length of the CDR3 is 15 residues. The V and J ends lost 0 bases and 5 bases, in that order; junction bases with no gene match: 3. CDR3 coding DNA: TGTGCCAGCAGCTTAACAGGGGGCCGAACCGGGGAGCTGTTTTTT. Translated: CASSLTGGRTGELFF.

The CDR3 loop reads CASSQELTSGTYEQYF. The CDR3 nucleotides are TGCGCCAGCAGCCAAGAATTGACTAGCGGAACCTACGAGCAGTACTTC. The chain joins TRBV4-3 to TRBJ2-7; 9 nucleotides line up with TRBD2. V lost 0 bases to trimming and J lost 2 bases; unmatched junction nucleotides: 5. This CDR3 has 16 amino acids. Germline loops: CDR1 LGHNA, CDR2 YSLEER.

The rearrangement links TRBV7-2 to TRBJ1-4; no clear D. V was trimmed by 1 base and J by 8 bases, leaving 8 bases between them. This CDR3 has 13 amino acids. From germline, CDR1 is SGHTA and CDR2 FQGNSA. As DNA, the CDR3 is TGTGCCAGCAGCTTAGGGGAGGCGGAAAAACTGTTTTTT. Translation: CASSLGEAEKLFF.

This rearrangement joins TRBV20-1 to TRBJ1-1, with D unclear. The germline V and J ends were trimmed by 3 bases and 2 bases, with 4 bases remaining between them. The CDR3 has 11 residues. Per the germline V gene, CDR1 is DFQATT and CDR2 is SNEGSKA (reference sequence). The CDR3 DNA sequence: TGCAGTGCTAGTGCTAACACTGAAGCTTTCTTT. Its translation is CSASANTEAFF.

This chain links TRBV4-3 with TRBJ2-2; 13 nucleotides match TRBD2. With 5 bases clipped from V and 5 bases from J, the junction kept 8 bases outside the gene matches. The germline V gene encodes CDR1 LGHNA and CDR2 YSLEER. This CDR3 spans 17 amino acids. In DNA, the CDR3 is TGCGCCAGCAGCTATAGACTAGCGGGGGGCCAGACCGGGGAGCTGTTTTTT. The encoded protein is CASSYRLAGGQTGELFF.

V gene TRBV2 combines with J gene TRBJ1-1; 10 nucleotides match TRBD1. The V gene's germline CDR1 is SNHLY and CDR2 FYNNEI. J lost 4 bases, V lost 4 bases, and 6 bases had no gene match. This CDR3 is 15 amino acids long. The CDR3 spells CASSGDRGDGTEAFF. The CDR3 coding sequence is TGTGCCAGCAGTGGGGACAGGGGAGATGGCACTGAAGCTTTCTTT. Combining the CDR3 with reference TRBV2 and TRBJ1-1 gives the whole variable domain EPEVTQTPSHQVTQMGQEVILRCVPISNHLYFYWYRQILGQKVEFLVSFYNNEISEKSEIFDDQFSVERPDGSNFTLKIRSTKLEDSAMYFCASSGDRGDGTEAFFGQGTRLTVV.

This clone was observed a single time. The chain carries TRBV5-1 and TRBJ2-5; weak D call: TRBD2 (6 bases). This CDR3 contains 15 residues. Germline V lookup: CDR1 SGHRS, CDR2 YFSETQ. The V end was cut by 0 bases, the J end by 3 bases, with 12 bases between. CDR3 DNA sequence: TGCGCCAGCAGCTTGGTGACGGAGGGGAAAGAGACCCAGTACTTC. It is translated as CASSLVTEGKETQYF.

This clone was counted a single time. The V call is TRBV2, the J call TRBJ2-1; 16 bases are a match to TRBD2. Germline assignment: CDR1 SNHLY and CDR2 FYNNEI. The CDR3 extends over 15 amino acids. V lost 6 bases and J lost 10; bases outside the gene matches: 6. CDR3 region: CASRAGLAGGQEQFF. The CDR3 region has the DNA TGTGCCAGCAGGGCGGGACTAGCGGGGGGGCAGGAGCAGTTCTTC.

The chain is built from TRBV27 and TRBJ2-5; 8 bases align to TRBD2. Germline V gene data show CDR1 as MNHEY and CDR2 as SMNVEV (reference sequence). V lost 7 bases to trimming and J lost 5 bases; unmatched junction nucleotides: 6. This CDR3 contains 13 residues. CDR3 DNA: TGTGCCAGCATGGGCGGCGGGGGGGAGACCCAGTACTTC. The encoded protein is CASMGGGGETQYF.

The gene calls are TRBV5-1 and TRBJ2-1; D gene uncertain. V was trimmed by 0 bases and J by 8 bases, leaving 6 bases between them. This CDR3 contains 12 residues. Germline V CDR1 and CDR2: SGHRS, YFSETQ. The CDR3, as DNA: TGCGCCAGCAGCTTGGCCGGAGATGAGCAGTTCTTC. Protein sequence: CASSLAGDEQFF.